The clone carrying this T cell receptor (beta chain) occurred many times. Previously described methods with listed TCR primers produced the bulk TCR libraries. TCRdb called the PCR reads again in MiXCR, with one record for every CDR3 protein. The profile shows 300,000 to 400,000 distinct CDR3 sequences, over 20% of them singletons. Germline-derived CDR1 and CDR2 are MNHEY and SVGAGI. This CDR3 is built from 14 residues. The germline V and J ends were trimmed by 5 bases and 7 bases, with 15 bases remaining between them. The data derive from a study of molecular identifiers for immune sequencing clone quantification.

Sequencing was done on a sample of naive CD8+ T cells from blood, with Jurkat cell RNA spiked in. Subset specified: FACS-sorted CD8+CD4-CCR7+CD45RA+ naive T cells. The chain uses TRBV6-5 and TRBJ1-5, with D perhaps TRBD1 (5 bases). The source is a human donor in good health. Some libraries in this study had Jurkat cell RNA spiked in. CDR3 nucleotides: TGTGCCAGCAGTCCCGGGACCAACTACCAGCCCCAGCATTTT. This translates into CASSPGTNYQPQHF.